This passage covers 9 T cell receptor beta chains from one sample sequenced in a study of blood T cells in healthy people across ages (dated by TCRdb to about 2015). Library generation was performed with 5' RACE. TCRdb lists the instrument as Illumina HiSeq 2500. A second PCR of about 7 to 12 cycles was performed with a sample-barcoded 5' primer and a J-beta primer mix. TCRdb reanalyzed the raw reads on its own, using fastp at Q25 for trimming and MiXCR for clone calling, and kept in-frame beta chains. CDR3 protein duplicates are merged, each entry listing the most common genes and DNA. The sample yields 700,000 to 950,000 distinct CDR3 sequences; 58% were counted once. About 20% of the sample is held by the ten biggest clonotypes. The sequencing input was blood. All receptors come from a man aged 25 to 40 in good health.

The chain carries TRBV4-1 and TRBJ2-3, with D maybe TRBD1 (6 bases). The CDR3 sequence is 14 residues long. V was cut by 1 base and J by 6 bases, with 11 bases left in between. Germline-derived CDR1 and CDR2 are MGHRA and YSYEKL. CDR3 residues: CASSQVRGTDTQYF. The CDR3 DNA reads TGCGCCAGCAGCCAAGTGAGGGGGACGGATACGCAGTATTTT.

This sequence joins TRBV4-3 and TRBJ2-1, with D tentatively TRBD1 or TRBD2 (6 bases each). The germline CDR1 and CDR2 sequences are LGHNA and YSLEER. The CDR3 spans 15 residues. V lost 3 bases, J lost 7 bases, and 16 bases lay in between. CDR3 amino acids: CASSQGAGRGNEQFF. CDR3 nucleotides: TGCGCCAGCAGCCAGGGCGCGGGAAGGGGGAATGAGCAGTTCTTC.

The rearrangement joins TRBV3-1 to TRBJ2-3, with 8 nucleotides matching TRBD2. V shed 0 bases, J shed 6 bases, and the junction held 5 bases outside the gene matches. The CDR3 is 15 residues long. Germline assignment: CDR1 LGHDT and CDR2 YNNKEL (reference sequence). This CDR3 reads CASSQDKREWDTQYF. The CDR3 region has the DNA TGTGCCAGCAGCCAAGATAAGCGGGAGTGGGATACGCAGTATTTT.

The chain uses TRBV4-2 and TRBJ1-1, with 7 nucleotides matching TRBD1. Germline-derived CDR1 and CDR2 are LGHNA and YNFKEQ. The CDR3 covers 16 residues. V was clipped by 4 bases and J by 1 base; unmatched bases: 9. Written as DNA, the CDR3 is TGTGCCAGCAGCCCCTCCCCAGGGGGGGCGAACACTGAAGCTTTCTTT. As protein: CASSPSPGGANTEAFF.

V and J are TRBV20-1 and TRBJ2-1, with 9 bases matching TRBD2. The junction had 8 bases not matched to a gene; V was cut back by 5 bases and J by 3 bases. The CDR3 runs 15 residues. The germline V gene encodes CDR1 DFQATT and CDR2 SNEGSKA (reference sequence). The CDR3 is CSASETSGHYNEQFF. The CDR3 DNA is TGCAGTGCTTCGGAAACTAGCGGGCACTACAATGAGCAGTTCTTC.

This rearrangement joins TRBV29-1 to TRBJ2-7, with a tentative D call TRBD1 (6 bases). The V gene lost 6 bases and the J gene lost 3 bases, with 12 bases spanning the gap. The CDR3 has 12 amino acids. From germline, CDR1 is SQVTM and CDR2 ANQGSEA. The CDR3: CSVIRDNYEQYF. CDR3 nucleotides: TGCAGCGTAATCCGGGACAACTACGAGCAGTACTTC.

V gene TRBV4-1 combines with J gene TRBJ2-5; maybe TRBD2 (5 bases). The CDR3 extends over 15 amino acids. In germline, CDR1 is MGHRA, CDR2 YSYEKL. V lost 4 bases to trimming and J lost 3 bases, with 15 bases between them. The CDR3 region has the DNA TGCGCCAGCAGCCCAAGGGCCCAGGAGGAAGAGACCCAGTACTTC. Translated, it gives CASSPRAQEEETQYF.

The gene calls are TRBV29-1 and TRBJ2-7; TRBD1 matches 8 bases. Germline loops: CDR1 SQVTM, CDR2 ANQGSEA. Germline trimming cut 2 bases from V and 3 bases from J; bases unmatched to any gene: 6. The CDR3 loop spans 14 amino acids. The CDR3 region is CSVEFSDRGYEQYF. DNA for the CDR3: TGCAGCGTTGAATTCTCCGACAGGGGCTACGAGCAGTACTTC.

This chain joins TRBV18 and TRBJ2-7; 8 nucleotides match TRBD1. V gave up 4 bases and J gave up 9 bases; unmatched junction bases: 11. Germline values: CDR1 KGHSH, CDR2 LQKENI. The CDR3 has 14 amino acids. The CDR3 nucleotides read TGTGCCAGCTCACTAACTCGGGACAGGCCTTGGCAGTACTTC. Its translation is CASSLTRDRPWQYF.